The rows below give T cell receptor beta chains drawn from one sample of a study of T cell repertoires in ileal Crohn's disease. The table came from immunoSEQ multiplex PCR; TCRdb's copy has only in-frame clones and leaves some out. The table records about 5,600 clones, around 85% of them present only once. The sequencing sample was made of ileal tissue. The receptor source for this set is an adult with Crohn's disease. Each CDR3 is given with its conserved first and last residue. D genes are given only for firm matches. Size is stated for part of the rows, as once, few or many counts, or as a class when the clone is expanded.

J	V	size	D	length	DNA	CDR3
TRBJ1-4	TRBV5-1	.	TRBD1	15	TGCGCCAGCAGCCCCCGGACAGGGGCTAATGAAAAACTGTTTTTT	CASSPRTGANEKLFF
TRBJ1-6	TRBV10-2	.	.	15	TGCGCCAGCACGCAGACAAGCTCCTATAATTCACCCCTCCACTTT	CASTQTSSYNSPLHF
TRBJ2-5	TRBV18	.	TRBD1	16	TGTGCCAGCTCACCCAGGGACAGTACCTACCAAGAGACCCAGTACTTC	CASSPRDSTYQETQYF
TRBJ2-2	TRBV7-8	.	TRBD1	16	TGTGCCAGCAGCGACCGGGACAGGGGGAGCACCGGGGAGCTGTTTTTT	CASSDRDRGSTGELFF
TRBJ2-5	TRBV6-5	.	.	14	TGTGCCAGCGGAAAATGGGCGGAACCCGGGGACCAGTACTTC	CASGKWAEPGDQYF
TRBJ1-1	TRBV14	.	TRBD1	16	TGTGCCAGCAGCCGGGAAGACAGGGGGCGGGTCACTGAAGCTTTCTTT	CASSREDRGRVTEAFF
TRBJ2-7	TRBV5-1	.	.	14	TGCGCCAGCAGCTCCAACGACAGGCCCGACCTTCAGTACTTC	CASSSNDRPDLQYF
TRBJ2-7	TRBV7-9	.	.	14	TGTGCCAGCAGCTTTAGGGGAGGGGGGTTCGAGCAGTACTTC	CASSFRGGGFEQYF
TRBJ2-2	TRBV5-1	once	TRBD1	16	TGCGCCAGCAGCTCTTTACAGGGGGCAAATACCGGGGAGCTGTTTTTT	CASSSLQGANTGELFF
TRBJ1-6	TRBV7-3	.	.	14	TGTGCCAGTCGCGAGGGTGCCGCTAATTCACCCCTCCACTTT	CASREGAANSPLHF
TRBJ2-7	TRBV28	.	TRBD1	12	TGTGCCAGCAGTTTGGGACAGCCGCAGCAGTACTTC	CASSLGQPQQYF
TRBJ2-1	TRBV5-4	.	TRBD2	14	TGTGCCAGCGGACTAGCGGGGGGGCCCAATGAGCAGTTCTTC	CASGLAGGPNEQFF
TRBJ2-3	TRBV5-6	.	TRBD2	16	TGTGCCAGCAGCTTGGCCCTGGGGGGGAGCACAGATACGCAGTATTTT	CASSLALGGSTDTQYF
TRBJ2-3	TRBV14	.	.	15	TGTGCCAGCAGCCTAGCCACAGGGTTCAGTGATACGCAGTATTTT	CASSLATGFSDTQYF
TRBJ2-7	TRBV7-8	.	.	14	TGTGCCAGCAGCTTAGCACTCTACTCCTACGAGCAGTACTTC	CASSLALYSYEQYF
TRBJ1-5	TRBV9	.	.	14	TGTGCCAGCAGCGTAGCCCCGGGGGTTCAGCCCCAGCATTTT	CASSVAPGVQPQHF
TRBJ2-3	TRBV5-4	.	TRBD2	15	TGTGCCAGCAGCTCCCAAGCGGGGGGGAGGAATACGCAGTATTTT	CASSSQAGGRNTQYF
TRBJ1-1	TRBV7-3	.	TRBD1	15	TGTGCCAGCAGCCTTACCGGGACAGGGAGCACTGAAGCTTTCTTT	CASSLTGTGSTEAFF
TRBJ2-1	TRBV2	.	TRBD2	17	TGTGCCAGCAGGCCCAGTCGGGCGGGGGTGTCCTACAATGAGCAGTTCTTC	CASRPSRAGVSYNEQFF
TRBJ2-7	TRBV18	.	TRBD2	15	TGTGCCAGCTCCGTAACTAGCGGGGGCCCATACGAGCAGTACTTC	CASSVTSGGPYEQYF
TRBJ1-2	TRBV5-1	.	TRBD1	13	TGCGCCAGCAGCGGGACAGGGGGTCATGGCTACACCTTC	CASSGTGGHGYTF
TRBJ2-1	TRBV29-1	.	.	14	TGCAGCGTTGATGAGGGGGGGACCTACAATGAGCAGTTCTTC	CSVDEGGTYNEQFF
TRBJ2-3	TRBV5-1	.	.	16	TGCGCCAGCAGACTCGGGGGGCTTGGGGCTCAGGATACGCAGTATTTT	CASRLGGLGAQDTQYF
TRBJ2-3	TRBV9	.	TRBD2	16	TGTGCCAGCAGCGTAACAAGCGGGGGGGCGGGAGATACGCAGTATTTT	CASSVTSGGAGDTQYF
TRBJ2-3	TRBV6-1	.	.	14	TGTGCCAGCAAACACGGGGAGTTCACAGATACGCAGTATTTT	CASKHGEFTDTQYF
TRBJ2-3	TRBV27	.	TRBD1	14	TGTGCCAGCAGTTTGGGACAGTCTACAGATACGCAGTATTTT	CASSLGQSTDTQYF
TRBJ1-2	TRBV28	.	.	12	TGTGCCAGCACCTCCCTCAACTATGGCTACACCTTC	CASTSLNYGYTF
TRBJ1-4	TRBV5-6	large	TRBD1	15	TGTGCCAGCAGTCGGGCCGGGACAGGTGCTGAAAAACTGTTTTTT	CASSRAGTGAEKLFF
TRBJ2-7	TRBV7-2	once	TRBD2	14	TGTGCCAGCAGCTTTGTAGCGGGGGGAGGAGAGCAGTACTTC	CASSFVAGGGEQYF
TRBJ2-3	TRBV10-3	.	TRBD1	16	TGTGCCATCAGTGAGCCCAGACAGGGCGGCACAGATACGCAGTATTTT	CAISEPRQGGTDTQYF
TRBJ2-7	TRBV19	once	.	13	TGTGCCAGTAGTATAGGTCCTCCCTACGAGCAGTACTTC	CASSIGPPYEQYF
TRBJ1-1	TRBV27	.	.	15	TGTGCCAGCAGGAAGGAGACAGGAATGAACACTGAAGCTTTCTTT	CASRKETGMNTEAFF
TRBJ2-7	TRBV30	.	TRBD2	12	TGTGCCTGCTGCGGGGGGGCCCACGAGCAGTACTTC	CACCGGAHEQYF
TRBJ2-7	TRBV12-2	.	.	15	TGTGCAAGTCCCCCGGACAGGGGATACTCCTACGAGCAGTACTTC	CASPPDRGYSYEQYF
TRBJ2-1	TRBV15	.	TRBD2	15	TGTGCCACCAGCAGCGGGGTAGCGGGGGGGGAGGTTCTGTTCTTC	CATSSGVAGGEVLFF
TRBJ2-5	TRBV5-1	.	TRBD2	16	TGCGCCAGCAGCCCCCTGGCGGGGGGGCTCCGTGAGACCCAGTACTTC	CASSPLAGGLRETQYF
TRBJ2-7	TRBV5-3	.	.	12	TGTGCCAGATTGCGTTATACCTACGAGCAGTACTTC	CARLRYTYEQYF
TRBJ2-3	TRBV19	.	.	14	TGTGCCAGTAGGCCCAGGGTTAGCACAGATACGCAGTATTTT	CASRPRVSTDTQYF
TRBJ1-1	TRBV4-2	.	.	14	TGTGCCAGCAGCCCCGAGCAGGGAACACCTGAAGCTTTCTTT	CASSPEQGTPEAFF
TRBJ1-5	TRBV2	few	.	15	TGTGCCAGCAGTGTTCGTAAGGGAGCGGGTCAGCCCCAGCATTTT	CASSVRKGAGQPQHF
TRBJ2-3	TRBV30	.	.	13	TGTGCCTGGAGTGTAAGACGAGGGGATACGCAGTATTTT	CAWSVRRGDTQYF
TRBJ2-5	TRBV5-1	.	.	14	TGCGCCAGCACCCTGACAGCTGGCCAAGAGACCCAGTACTTC	CASTLTAGQETQYF
TRBJ1-3	TRBV5-1	.	.	15	TGCGCCAGCAGCTTGGGGTCAGAGGCGGTTAACACCATATATTTT	CASSLGSEAVNTIYF
TRBJ2-7	TRBV10-3	few	TRBD1	14	TGTGCCATCAGTGTCGACAGGGGAGCCTACGAGCAGTACTTC	CAISVDRGAYEQYF